This TCR beta chain was sequenced for a study of regulatory T cells. Amplification used 52 TRBV primers and 13 TRBJ primers. TCRdb's table, derived via immunoSEQ multiplex PCR, lists solely in-frame clones and lacks some. In the table there are over 35,000 clones, about 89% of which are singletons. Every patient with CD3G deficiency had evidence of autoimmunity. At testing, patients were 2 to 39 years old, with reduced naive and increased memory T-cell proportions. CD4+ cells were sorted into CD25-high CD127-low regulatory cells and CD25-low CD127-high conventional cells. General study points: In CD3G-deficient patients, conventional CD4+ T cells were enriched for hydrophobic CDR3 residues at positions 6 and 7. Patient repertoires had restricted TRB V-J pairs and skewed V and J usage, most in Tregs.

For this clone: The antigen remains unidentified.

The CDR3 covers 11 residues. Germline lookup yields CDR1 MNHEY and CDR2 SMNVEV (reference sequence). V lost 6 bases and J lost 7; bases outside the gene matches: 1. The clonotype was recovered from a person under 35 with CD3G deficiency. Sequences were obtained from conventional CD4+ T cells sorted from blood. This chain joins TRBV27 and TRBJ2-5; 8 bases agree with TRBD2. The CDR3 region has the DNA TGTGCCAGCAGCGCGGGGGGGACCCAGTACTTC. Amino acid sequence: CASSAGGTQYF.